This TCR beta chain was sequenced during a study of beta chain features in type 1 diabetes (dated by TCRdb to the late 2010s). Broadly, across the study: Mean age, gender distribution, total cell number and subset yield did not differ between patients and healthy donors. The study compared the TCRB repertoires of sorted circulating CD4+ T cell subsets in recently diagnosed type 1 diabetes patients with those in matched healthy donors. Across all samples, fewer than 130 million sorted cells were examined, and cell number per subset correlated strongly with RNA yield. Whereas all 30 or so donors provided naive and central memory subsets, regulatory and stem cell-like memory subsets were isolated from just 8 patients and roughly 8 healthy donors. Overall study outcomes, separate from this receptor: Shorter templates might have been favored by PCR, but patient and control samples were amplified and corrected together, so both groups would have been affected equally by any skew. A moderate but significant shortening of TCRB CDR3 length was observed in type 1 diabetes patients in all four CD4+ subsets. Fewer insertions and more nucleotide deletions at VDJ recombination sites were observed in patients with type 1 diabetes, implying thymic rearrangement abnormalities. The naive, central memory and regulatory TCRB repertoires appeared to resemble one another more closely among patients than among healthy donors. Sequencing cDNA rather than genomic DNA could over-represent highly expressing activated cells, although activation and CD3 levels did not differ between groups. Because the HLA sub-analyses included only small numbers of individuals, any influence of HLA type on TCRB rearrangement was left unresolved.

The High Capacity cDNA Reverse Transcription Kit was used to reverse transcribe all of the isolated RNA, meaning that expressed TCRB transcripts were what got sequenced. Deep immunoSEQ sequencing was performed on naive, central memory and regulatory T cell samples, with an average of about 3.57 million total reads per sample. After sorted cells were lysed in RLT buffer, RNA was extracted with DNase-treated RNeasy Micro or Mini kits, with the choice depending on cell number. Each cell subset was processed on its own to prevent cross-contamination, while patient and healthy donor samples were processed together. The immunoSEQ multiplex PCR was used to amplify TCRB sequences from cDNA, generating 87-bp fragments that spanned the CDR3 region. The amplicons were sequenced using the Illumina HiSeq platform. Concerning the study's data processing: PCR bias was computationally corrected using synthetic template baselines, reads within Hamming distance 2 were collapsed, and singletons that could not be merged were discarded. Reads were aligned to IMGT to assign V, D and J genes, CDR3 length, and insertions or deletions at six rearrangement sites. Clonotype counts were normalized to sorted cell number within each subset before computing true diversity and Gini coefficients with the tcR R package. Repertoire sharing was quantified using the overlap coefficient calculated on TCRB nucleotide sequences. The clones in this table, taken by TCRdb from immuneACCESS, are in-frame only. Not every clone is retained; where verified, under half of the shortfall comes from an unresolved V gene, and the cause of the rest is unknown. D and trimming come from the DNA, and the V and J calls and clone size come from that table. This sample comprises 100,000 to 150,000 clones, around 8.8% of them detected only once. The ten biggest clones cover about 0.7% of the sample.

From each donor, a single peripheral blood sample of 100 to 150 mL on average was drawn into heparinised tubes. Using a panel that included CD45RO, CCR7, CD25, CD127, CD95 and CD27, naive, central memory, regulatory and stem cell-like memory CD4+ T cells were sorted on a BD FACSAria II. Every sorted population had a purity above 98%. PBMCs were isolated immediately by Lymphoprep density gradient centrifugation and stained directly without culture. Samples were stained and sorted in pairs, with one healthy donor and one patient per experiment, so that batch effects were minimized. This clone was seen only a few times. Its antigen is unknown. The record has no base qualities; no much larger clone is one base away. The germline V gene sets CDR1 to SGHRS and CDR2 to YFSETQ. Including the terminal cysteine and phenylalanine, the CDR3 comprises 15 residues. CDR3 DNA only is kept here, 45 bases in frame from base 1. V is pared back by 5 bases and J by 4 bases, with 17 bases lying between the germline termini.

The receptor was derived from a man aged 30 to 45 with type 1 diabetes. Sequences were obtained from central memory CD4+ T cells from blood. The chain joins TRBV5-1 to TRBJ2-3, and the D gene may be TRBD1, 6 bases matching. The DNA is TGCGCCAGCAGAGGGGACAATGGGTATTCAGATACGCAGTATTTT. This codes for CASRGDNGYSDTQYF.